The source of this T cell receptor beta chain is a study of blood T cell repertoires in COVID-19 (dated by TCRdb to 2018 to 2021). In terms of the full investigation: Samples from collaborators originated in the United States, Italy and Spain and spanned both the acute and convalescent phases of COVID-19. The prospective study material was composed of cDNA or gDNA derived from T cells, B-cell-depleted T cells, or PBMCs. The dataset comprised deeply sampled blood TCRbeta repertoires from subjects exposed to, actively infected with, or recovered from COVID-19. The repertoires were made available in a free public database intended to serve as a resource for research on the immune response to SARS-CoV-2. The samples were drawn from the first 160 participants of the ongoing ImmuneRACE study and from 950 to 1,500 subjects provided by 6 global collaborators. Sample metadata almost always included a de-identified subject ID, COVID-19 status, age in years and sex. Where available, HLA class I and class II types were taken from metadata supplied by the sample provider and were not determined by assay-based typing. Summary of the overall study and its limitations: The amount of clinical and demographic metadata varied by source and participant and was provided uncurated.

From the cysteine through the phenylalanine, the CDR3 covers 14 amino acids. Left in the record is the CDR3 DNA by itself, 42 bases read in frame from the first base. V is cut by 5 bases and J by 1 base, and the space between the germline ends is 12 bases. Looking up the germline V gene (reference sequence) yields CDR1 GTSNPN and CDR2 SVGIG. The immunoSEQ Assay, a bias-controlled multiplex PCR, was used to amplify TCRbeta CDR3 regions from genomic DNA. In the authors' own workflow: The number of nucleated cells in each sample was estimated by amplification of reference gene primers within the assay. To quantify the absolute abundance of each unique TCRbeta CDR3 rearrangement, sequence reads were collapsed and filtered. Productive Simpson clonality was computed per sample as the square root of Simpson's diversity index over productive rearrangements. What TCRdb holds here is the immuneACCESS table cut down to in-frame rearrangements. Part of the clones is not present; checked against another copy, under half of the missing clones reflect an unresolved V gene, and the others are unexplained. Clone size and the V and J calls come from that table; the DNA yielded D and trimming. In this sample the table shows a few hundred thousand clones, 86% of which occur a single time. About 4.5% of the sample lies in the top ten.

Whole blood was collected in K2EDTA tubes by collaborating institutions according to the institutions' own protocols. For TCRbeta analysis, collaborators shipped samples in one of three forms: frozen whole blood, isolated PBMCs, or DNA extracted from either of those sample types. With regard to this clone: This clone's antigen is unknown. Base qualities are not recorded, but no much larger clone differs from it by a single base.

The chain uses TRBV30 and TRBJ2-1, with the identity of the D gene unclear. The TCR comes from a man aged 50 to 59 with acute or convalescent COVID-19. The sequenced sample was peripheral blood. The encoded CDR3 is CAWVKKASYNEQFF. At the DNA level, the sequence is TGTGCCTGGGTTAAGAAAGCGTCCTACAATGAGCAGTTCTTC.